The rows below give T cell receptor beta chains drawn from one sample of a study of blood T cell repertoires in COVID-19. Method: immunoSEQ multiplex PCR; TCRdb's copy keeps in-frame clones and lacks some. The table shows about 140,000 clones, with 79% occurring only once. The sample was peripheral blood. Source of these receptors: a man between 60 and 70 years old with acute or convalescent COVID-19. CDR3s include the opening cysteine and the closing phenylalanine or tryptophan. A D gene is named only where the DNA matches it firmly. Clone size is shown for a subset of rows, as once, few, many or a class of expanded clone.

V: TRBV9; size: .; D: .; J: TRBJ2-7; CDR3: CASSVRGDGGAYEQYF; DNA: TGTGCCAGCAGCGTAAGAGGGGACGGGGGAGCCTACGAGCAGTACTTC
V: TRBV6-2/TRBV6-3; size: .; D: .; J: TRBJ2-7; CDR3: CASSYSRVSYEQYF; DNA: TGTGCCAGCAGTTACTCCAGGGTCTCCTACGAGCAGTACTTC
V: TRBV9; size: .; D: TRBD1; J: TRBJ1-2; CDR3: CASSLGQGAYGYTF; DNA: TGTGCCAGCAGCTTAGGACAGGGGGCGTATGGCTACACCTTC
V: TRBV2; size: .; D: .; J: TRBJ1-2; CDR3: CASSDPGGTPNYGYTF; DNA: TGTGCCAGCAGTGATCCCGGGGGGACCCCAAACTATGGCTACACCTTC
V: TRBV11-2; size: .; D: .; J: TRBJ2-7; CDR3: CASSAGASYEQYF; DNA: TGTGCCAGCAGCGCGGGTGCCTCCTACGAGCAGTACTTC
V: TRBV11-3; size: once; D: .; J: TRBJ2-1; CDR3: CASSRLDNEQFF; DNA: TGTGCCAGCAGCCGACTCGACAATGAGCAGTTCTTC
V: TRBV13; size: few; D: TRBD1; J: TRBJ1-1; CDR3: CASNRGATEAFF; DNA: TGTGCCAGCAACAGGGGGGCCACTGAAGCTTTCTTT
V: TRBV19; size: .; D: .; J: TRBJ1-6; CDR3: CASRGREGNSPLHF; DNA: TGTGCCAGTAGAGGCAGGGAGGGTAATTCACCCCTCCACTTT
V: TRBV7-2; size: .; D: .; J: TRBJ2-1; CDR3: CASSLVGQGYNEQFF; DNA: TGTGCCAGCAGCTTAGTGGGGCAGGGCTACAATGAGCAGTTCTTC
V: TRBV6-5; size: .; D: TRBD2; J: TRBJ2-5; CDR3: CASRTGGGETQYF; DNA: TGTGCCAGCAGGACGGGAGGGGGAGAGACCCAGTACTTC
V: TRBV7-3; size: .; D: TRBD1; J: TRBJ1-1; CDR3: CASSLIGGSYTEAFF; DNA: TGTGCCAGCAGCTTAATAGGGGGCAGTTACACTGAAGCTTTCTTT
V: TRBV30; size: .; D: TRBD1; J: TRBJ2-7; CDR3: CAWSGQGAYEQYF; DNA: TGTGCCTGGAGTGGACAGGGGGCCTACGAGCAGTACTTC
V: TRBV11-1; size: .; D: .; J: TRBJ1-5; CDR3: CASSSGGQGGNQPQHF; DNA: TGTGCCAGCAGCTCCGGTGGCCAGGGTGGTAATCAGCCCCAGCATTTT
V: TRBV4-1; size: .; D: .; J: TRBJ1-6; CDR3: CASSQGTADYSPLHF; DNA: TGCGCCAGCAGCCAAGGGACAGCTGACTATTCACCCCTCCACTTT
V: TRBV5-4; size: .; D: TRBD1; J: TRBJ2-1; CDR3: CASSRPTGNNEQFF; DNA: TGTGCCAGCAGCCGCCCGACAGGGAACAATGAGCAGTTCTTC
V: TRBV28; size: once; D: TRBD1; J: TRBJ1-2; CDR3: CASSLRRGQPHYGYTF; DNA: TGTGCCAGCAGCCTTAGGAGGGGACAGCCCCACTATGGCTACACCTTC
V: TRBV28; size: .; D: .; J: TRBJ1-1; CDR3: CASSLPLVKNTEAFF; DNA: TGTGCCAGCAGTTTACCTCTTGTTAAGAACACTGAAGCTTTCTTT
V: TRBV28; size: .; D: TRBD1; J: TRBJ1-1; CDR3: CASPTEGAENAEAFF; DNA: TGTGCCAGCCCCACTGAGGGGGCTGAGAACGCTGAAGCTTTCTTT
V: TRBV7-3; size: .; D: TRBD2; J: TRBJ2-1; CDR3: CASSLSLAGVNEQFF; DNA: TGTGCCAGCAGCTTAAGTCTAGCGGGAGTCAATGAGCAGTTCTTC
V: TRBV20-1; size: .; D: .; J: TRBJ2-5; CDR3: CSARPPGTQYF; DNA: TGCAGTGCTAGGCCCCCCGGGACCCAGTACTTC
V: TRBV4-1; size: .; D: .; J: TRBJ1-2; CDR3: CASRRLPSQANYGYTF; DNA: TGCGCCAGCAGGCGCCTCCCGTCCCAAGCTAACTATGGCTACACCTTC
V: TRBV18; size: .; D: TRBD1; J: TRBJ1-2; CDR3: CASSPLGGVGYTF; DNA: TGTGCCAGCTCACCACTAGGGGGCGTGGGCTACACCTTC
V: TRBV4-1; size: few; D: TRBD1; J: TRBJ1-5; CDR3: CASSPGQGGQPQHF; DNA: TGCGCCAGCAGCCCGGGACAGGGAGGTCAGCCCCAGCATTTT
V: TRBV4-3; size: .; D: .; J: TRBJ2-7; CDR3: CASLRGSSYEQYF; DNA: TGCGCCAGCTTAAGGGGCAGCTCCTACGAGCAGTACTTC
V: TRBV7-2; size: .; D: TRBD1; J: TRBJ2-1; CDR3: CASSPGTGYNEQFF; DNA: TGTGCCAGCAGCCCCGGGACAGGGTACAATGAGCAGTTCTTC
V: TRBV6-1; size: .; D: TRBD2; J: TRBJ2-7; CDR3: CASSAGRRSSGGYEQYF; DNA: TGTGCCAGCAGTGCCGGACGTCGGAGTAGCGGGGGCTACGAGCAGTACTTC
V: TRBV11-2; size: .; D: .; J: TRBJ1-1; CDR3: CAGSVFMNTEAFF; DNA: TGTGCCGGTAGTGTGTTCATGAACACTGAAGCTTTCTTT
V: TRBV18; size: .; D: .; J: TRBJ1-5; CDR3: CASSPPNGGNQPQHF; DNA: TGTGCCAGCTCACCTCCCAACGGGGGGAATCAGCCCCAGCATTTT
V: TRBV19; size: .; D: TRBD1; J: TRBJ2-5; CDR3: CASSTDRQETQYF; DNA: TGTGCCAGTAGTACGGACAGGCAAGAGACCCAGTACTTC
V: TRBV6-5; size: few; D: TRBD1; J: TRBJ2-2; CDR3: CASTFNRGIGELFF; DNA: TGTGCCAGCACCTTCAACAGGGGAATCGGGGAGCTGTTTTTT
V: TRBV7-2; size: .; D: .; J: TRBJ2-7; CDR3: CASSLGGGSHYEQYF; DNA: TGTGCCAGCAGCTTGGGGGGGGGCTCCCACTACGAGCAGTACTTC
V: TRBV4-3; size: .; D: .; J: TRBJ1-5; CDR3: CASSQGGGGNQPQHF; DNA: TGCGCCAGCAGCCAGGGGGGAGGGGGCAATCAGCCCCAGCATTTT
V: TRBV7-2; size: once; D: TRBD1; J: TRBJ2-5; CDR3: CASSLSGTGGGETQYF; DNA: TGTGCCAGCAGCTTGTCCGGGACAGGGGGCGGAGAGACCCAGTACTTC
V: TRBV3-1/TRBV3-2; size: .; D: TRBD2; J: TRBJ2-5; CDR3: CASSHSRGASGSKAFVETQYF; DNA: TGTGCCAGCAGCCACTCTCGGGGAGCTAGCGGGAGCAAGGCGTTTGTAGAGACCCAGTACTTC
V: TRBV11-2; size: .; D: TRBD2; J: TRBJ2-2; CDR3: CASSGLAGSGELFF; DNA: TGTGCCAGCAGCGGACTAGCGGGATCCGGGGAGCTGTTTTTT
V: TRBV6-6; size: .; D: .; J: TRBJ2-7; CDR3: CASSQTGEQYF; DNA: TGTGCCAGCAGCCAAACGGGCGAGCAGTACTTC
V: TRBV2; size: .; D: TRBD1; J: TRBJ1-4; CDR3: CASSVGQGGEKLFF; DNA: TGTGCCAGCAGTGTGGGACAGGGCGGAGAAAAACTGTTTTTT
V: TRBV3-1/TRBV3-2; size: few; D: .; J: TRBJ1-1; CDR3: CASSQLRMGGLTAEAFF; DNA: TGTGCCAGCAGCCAATTAAGAATGGGAGGATTGACGGCTGAAGCTTTCTTT
V: TRBV27; size: .; D: TRBD2; J: TRBJ2-4; CDR3: CASSLRGGTSGTPRNIQYF; DNA: TGTGCCAGCAGTTTAAGGGGAGGGACTAGCGGGACCCCCCGGAACATTCAGTACTTC
V: TRBV2; size: few; D: TRBD1; J: TRBJ1-4; CDR3: CASSVRDRGYRANEKLFF; DNA: TGTGCCAGCAGTGTTCGGGACAGGGGGTATAGGGCTAATGAAAAACTGTTTTTT
V: TRBV4-2; size: .; D: TRBD2; J: TRBJ2-1; CDR3: CASSPAGLAGDEQFF; DNA: TGTGCCAGCAGCCCAGCCGGACTAGCGGGAGACGAGCAGTTCTTC
V: TRBV27; size: once; D: .; J: TRBJ1-2; CDR3: CASSLRQDSGYTF; DNA: TGTGCCAGCAGTTTACGGCAGGACTCTGGCTACACCTTC
V: TRBV5-1; size: .; D: TRBD2; J: TRBJ2-2; CDR3: CASSPGLAGGGELFF; DNA: TGCGCCAGCAGCCCGGGACTAGCGGGAGGCGGGGAGCTGTTTTTT
V: TRBV9; size: .; D: TRBD2; J: TRBJ2-2; CDR3: CASSAGLAGVTGELFF; DNA: TGTGCCAGCAGCGCCGGACTAGCGGGAGTTACCGGGGAGCTGTTTTTT
V: TRBV5-1; size: .; D: TRBD1; J: TRBJ1-2; CDR3: CASSLGGQGMDYGYTF; DNA: TGCGCCAGCAGCTTGGGGGGACAGGGAATGGACTATGGCTACACCTTC
V: TRBV30; size: .; D: .; J: TRBJ2-3; CDR3: CAYSGVRGDTQYF; DNA: TGTGCCTACTCAGGGGTGCGAGGAGATACGCAGTATTTT
V: TRBV27; size: few; D: TRBD1; J: TRBJ1-2; CDR3: CASSLGTAYGYTF; DNA: TGTGCCAGCAGTTTAGGGACAGCCTATGGCTACACCTTC
V: TRBV5-1; size: .; D: .; J: TRBJ2-5; CDR3: CASSFLRGSQETQYF; DNA: TGCGCCAGCAGCTTCCTAAGGGGATCACAAGAGACCCAGTACTTC
V: TRBV5-1; size: .; D: .; J: TRBJ2-2; CDR3: CASSPAPRTGELFF; DNA: TGCGCCAGCAGCCCGGCCCCCAGGACCGGGGAGCTGTTTTTT
V: TRBV19; size: .; D: TRBD1; J: TRBJ1-6; CDR3: CASSIYHRGDSPLHF; DNA: TGTGCCAGTAGTATATACCACAGGGGAGATTCACCCCTCCACTTT
V: TRBV28; size: .; D: TRBD1; J: TRBJ1-1; CDR3: CASASQQGATEAFF; DNA: TGTGCCAGCGCTTCCCAGCAGGGGGCCACTGAAGCTTTCTTT
V: TRBV19; size: .; D: TRBD1; J: TRBJ1-2; CDR3: CASKEGDRGRGGYTF; DNA: TGTGCCAGTAAAGAGGGGGACAGGGGGCGAGGTGGCTACACCTTC
V: TRBV30; size: .; D: .; J: TRBJ1-4; CDR3: CAWSIGGQNNEKLFF; DNA: TGTGCCTGGAGTATAGGGGGACAAAATAATGAAAAACTGTTTTTT
V: TRBV5-3; size: .; D: TRBD1; J: TRBJ1-3; CDR3: CARSLQGAGNTIYF; DNA: TGTGCCAGAAGCTTACAGGGGGCTGGAAACACCATATATTTT
V: TRBV9; size: .; D: TRBD1; J: TRBJ1-1; CDR3: CASSVGTGGSGMIF; DNA: TGTGCCAGCAGCGTAGGGACAGGGGGCTCGGGAATGATCTTT
V: TRBV2; size: .; D: .; J: TRBJ1-1; CDR3: CASMPETARGRIF; DNA: TGTGCCAGCATGCCTGAGACGGCCCGGGGTAGGATCTTT
V: TRBV29-1; size: .; D: .; J: TRBJ1-5; CDR3: CSVAARGQPQHF; DNA: TGCAGCGTTGCAGCCAGAGGTCAGCCCCAGCATTTT
V: TRBV3-1/TRBV3-2; size: many; D: TRBD2; J: TRBJ2-3; CDR3: CASSTWKLAGEGREWYF; DNA: TGTGCCAGCAGCACATGGAAACTAGCGGGGGAGGGGCGCGAGTGGTATTTT